A selection of T cell receptor beta chains follows, all from one sample in a study of OX40 agonist ivuxolimab in advanced cancers. Produced via immunoSEQ multiplex PCR; TCRdb's table is partial and in-frame only. The table includes some 60,000 clones, about 90% detected once. The sequences come from CD4+ or CD8+ T cells sorted from blood, collected in a trial of the OX40 agonist ivuxolimab. Receptor source: an adult with an advanced solid tumor such as melanoma, head and neck, liver or kidney cancer. The CDR3 runs from the conserved cysteine through the conserved F or W. Fields, in order: J gene, clone size, D gene, V gene, CDR3 protein, CDR3 DNA. A D gene is named only where the DNA matches it firmly. Some rows mark clone size as missing; the rest say once, few, many or name a class of expanded clone.

J gene: TRBJ2-1; clone size: -; D gene: TRBD2; V gene: TRBV6-5; CDR3 protein: CASRSGRATSGEQFF; CDR3 DNA: TGTGCCAGCAGGAGCGGGAGGGCCACATCGGGTGAGCAGTTCTTC
J gene: TRBJ2-7; clone size: -; D gene: -; V gene: TRBV10-3; CDR3 protein: CAISDNTYEQYF; CDR3 DNA: TGTGCCATCAGTGACAATACCTACGAGCAGTACTTC
J gene: TRBJ2-1; clone size: -; D gene: TRBD1; V gene: TRBV28; CDR3 protein: CASSFSPGQGYNEQFF; CDR3 DNA: TGTGCCAGCAGTTTTAGTCCGGGACAGGGATACAATGAGCAGTTCTTC
J gene: TRBJ2-7; clone size: -; D gene: TRBD2; V gene: TRBV28; CDR3 protein: CASSLLAGDGIPYEQYF; CDR3 DNA: TGTGCCAGCAGTTTACTAGCGGGAGATGGAATCCCCTACGAGCAGTACTTC
J gene: TRBJ2-5; clone size: -; D gene: -; V gene: TRBV27; CDR3 protein: CASSLLATPKGETQYF; CDR3 DNA: TGTGCCAGCAGTTTACTAGCTACACCGAAGGGGGAGACCCAGTACTTC
J gene: TRBJ2-7; clone size: -; D gene: TRBD2; V gene: TRBV11-3; CDR3 protein: CASSLLGTSGRQYF; CDR3 DNA: TGTGCCAGCAGCCTCCTCGGGACTAGCGGGAGGCAGTACTTC
J gene: TRBJ2-1; clone size: -; D gene: TRBD2; V gene: TRBV5-1; CDR3 protein: CASSALPGEGYNEQFF; CDR3 DNA: TGCGCCAGCAGCGCCCTCCCGGGGGAGGGCTACAATGAGCAGTTCTTC
J gene: TRBJ2-1; clone size: -; D gene: TRBD2; V gene: TRBV30; CDR3 protein: CAWVRAGGRDEQFF; CDR3 DNA: TGTGCCTGGGTGAGGGCTGGCGGGAGGGATGAGCAGTTCTTC
J gene: TRBJ2-5; clone size: -; D gene: -; V gene: TRBV19; CDR3 protein: CASSISGAASETQYF; CDR3 DNA: TGTGCCAGTAGTATATCTGGCGCAGCTTCCGAGACCCAGTACTTC
J gene: TRBJ1-1; clone size: -; D gene: TRBD1; V gene: TRBV18; CDR3 protein: CASSNRGVMDTEAFF; CDR3 DNA: TGTGCCAGCTCAAACAGGGGGGTCATGGACACTGAAGCTTTCTTT
J gene: TRBJ2-1; clone size: -; D gene: TRBD2; V gene: TRBV11-3; CDR3 protein: CASSFFSGGSNEQFF; CDR3 DNA: TGTGCCAGCAGCTTCTTTAGCGGGGGAAGTAATGAGCAGTTCTTC
J gene: TRBJ2-3; clone size: -; D gene: -; V gene: TRBV5-4; CDR3 protein: CASESGLSTDTQYF; CDR3 DNA: TGTGCCAGCGAATCAGGACTCAGCACAGATACGCAGTATTTT
J gene: TRBJ1-3; clone size: -; D gene: -; V gene: TRBV4-3; CDR3 protein: CASSVGRRGTIYF; CDR3 DNA: TGCGCCAGCAGTGTCGGACGGAGAGGCACCATATATTTT
J gene: TRBJ2-7; clone size: -; D gene: TRBD2; V gene: TRBV29-1; CDR3 protein: CSVQRERSYEQYF; CDR3 DNA: TGCAGCGTTCAGCGGGAGCGATCCTACGAGCAGTACTTC
J gene: TRBJ2-5; clone size: -; D gene: -; V gene: TRBV2; CDR3 protein: CASTRAGRQETQYF; CDR3 DNA: TGTGCCAGCACAAGGGCGGGACGACAAGAGACCCAGTACTTC
J gene: TRBJ2-7; clone size: -; D gene: -; V gene: TRBV7-5; CDR3 protein: CASTATSAQAHEQYF; CDR3 DNA: TGTGCCAGCACGGCGACTAGCGCACAAGCCCACGAGCAGTACTTC
J gene: TRBJ2-5; clone size: -; D gene: -; V gene: TRBV5-1; CDR3 protein: CASSQTGRYQETQYF; CDR3 DNA: TGCGCCAGCAGCCAGACCGGACGGTACCAAGAGACCCAGTACTTC
J gene: TRBJ2-4; clone size: -; D gene: TRBD1; V gene: TRBV10-3; CDR3 protein: CAISESIPGTGGNIQYF; CDR3 DNA: TGTGCCATCAGTGAGTCGATACCCGGGACAGGGGGTAACATTCAGTACTTC
J gene: TRBJ2-6; clone size: once; D gene: -; V gene: TRBV7-9; CDR3 protein: CASSLAGPSVLTF; CDR3 DNA: TGTGCCAGCAGCTTAGCGGGGCCCTCAGTCCTGACTTTC
J gene: TRBJ2-7; clone size: -; D gene: -; V gene: TRBV28; CDR3 protein: CASSLGDGVSEQYF; CDR3 DNA: TGTGCCAGCAGTTTAGGGGACGGGGTTTCGGAGCAGTACTTC
J gene: TRBJ2-5; clone size: -; D gene: -; V gene: TRBV11-3; CDR3 protein: CASTPPGQETQYF; CDR3 DNA: TGTGCCAGCACCCCTCCGGGTCAAGAGACCCAGTACTTC
J gene: TRBJ2-1; clone size: -; D gene: -; V gene: TRBV9; CDR3 protein: CASSPRTVSYNEQFF; CDR3 DNA: TGTGCCAGCAGCCCCCGGACAGTCTCCTACAATGAGCAGTTCTTC
J gene: TRBJ2-7; clone size: once; D gene: -; V gene: TRBV6-1; CDR3 protein: CASRWAGTYEQYF; CDR3 DNA: TGTGCCAGCAGATGGGCCGGAACCTACGAGCAGTACTTC
J gene: TRBJ2-1; clone size: -; D gene: -; V gene: TRBV28; CDR3 protein: CASASTGGGHEQFF; CDR3 DNA: TGTGCCAGCGCCTCTACAGGCGGTGGTCATGAGCAGTTCTTC
J gene: TRBJ1-5; clone size: once; D gene: TRBD1; V gene: TRBV2; CDR3 protein: CASSRTGGNQPQHF; CDR3 DNA: TGTGCCAGCAGCAGGACAGGGGGTAATCAGCCCCAGCATTTT
J gene: TRBJ1-2; clone size: -; D gene: TRBD1; V gene: TRBV20-1; CDR3 protein: CSAPTGYGYTF; CDR3 DNA: TGCAGTGCCCCGACAGGGTATGGCTACACCTTC
J gene: TRBJ2-3; clone size: -; D gene: TRBD2; V gene: TRBV9; CDR3 protein: CASSESSGITDTQYF; CDR3 DNA: TGTGCCAGCAGCGAGAGTAGCGGGATCACAGATACGCAGTATTTT
J gene: TRBJ2-7; clone size: -; D gene: TRBD2; V gene: TRBV9; CDR3 protein: CASSPASGRVYEQYF; CDR3 DNA: TGTGCCAGCAGTCCAGCTAGCGGGAGGGTGTACGAGCAGTACTTC
J gene: TRBJ1-5; clone size: -; D gene: TRBD1; V gene: TRBV2; CDR3 protein: CASSTGARINQPQHF; CDR3 DNA: TGTGCCAGCAGTACAGGGGCCCGCATAAATCAGCCCCAGCATTTT
J gene: TRBJ2-1; clone size: once; D gene: -; V gene: TRBV18; CDR3 protein: CASSPKQANRHNEQFF; CDR3 DNA: TGTGCCAGCTCACCAAAGCAGGCGAATCGACACAATGAGCAGTTCTTC
J gene: TRBJ2-2; clone size: few; D gene: TRBD2; V gene: TRBV7-2; CDR3 protein: CASSSTSGQRTGELFF; CDR3 DNA: TGTGCCAGCAGCTCGACTAGCGGGCAGAGGACCGGGGAGCTGTTTTTT
J gene: TRBJ1-1; clone size: -; D gene: -; V gene: TRBV27; CDR3 protein: CASRAQGRAEAFF; CDR3 DNA: TGTGCCAGCAGGGCTCAGGGTCGCGCTGAAGCTTTCTTT
J gene: TRBJ1-2; clone size: -; D gene: -; V gene: TRBV7-3; CDR3 protein: CASSLTPGEGYGYTF; CDR3 DNA: TGTGCCAGCAGCTTAACCCCAGGGGAAGGCTATGGCTACACCTTC
J gene: TRBJ2-5; clone size: -; D gene: -; V gene: TRBV18; CDR3 protein: CASSPSHRDGETQYF; CDR3 DNA: TGTGCCAGCTCACCCTCCCACAGGGATGGAGAGACCCAGTACTTC
J gene: TRBJ2-5; clone size: -; D gene: TRBD2; V gene: TRBV4-2; CDR3 protein: CASSSSGSLPYETQYF; CDR3 DNA: TGTGCCAGCAGCTCTAGCGGGAGTTTACCCTACGAGACCCAGTACTTC
J gene: TRBJ1-2; clone size: once; D gene: TRBD1; V gene: TRBV5-1; CDR3 protein: CASSLTGGTNYGYTF; CDR3 DNA: TGCGCCAGCAGCCTGACAGGGGGCACAAACTATGGCTACACCTTC
J gene: TRBJ1-2; clone size: -; D gene: -; V gene: TRBV9; CDR3 protein: CASSSQTGFGYGYTF; CDR3 DNA: TGTGCCAGCAGCTCTCAAACAGGGTTCGGCTATGGCTACACCTTC
J gene: TRBJ1-4; clone size: -; D gene: -; V gene: TRBV15; CDR3 protein: CATSRDRSEKLFF; CDR3 DNA: TGTGCCACCAGCAGAGATCGAAGCGAAAAACTGTTTTTT
J gene: TRBJ1-3; clone size: -; D gene: -; V gene: TRBV5-6; CDR3 protein: CASSLVRRGNTIYF; CDR3 DNA: TGTGCCAGCAGCTTGGTCAGGAGAGGAAACACCATATATTTT
J gene: TRBJ1-2; clone size: -; D gene: -; V gene: TRBV7-6; CDR3 protein: CASSPSGEAYGYTF; CDR3 DNA: TGTGCCAGCAGCCCCTCAGGGGAGGCCTATGGCTACACCTTC
J gene: TRBJ2-7; clone size: once; D gene: -; V gene: TRBV11-2; CDR3 protein: CASSRGGRTYEQYF; CDR3 DNA: TGTGCCAGCAGCCGAGGGGGGCGGACCTACGAGCAGTACTTC
J gene: TRBJ2-5; clone size: -; D gene: -; V gene: TRBV4-3; CDR3 protein: CASSQDPFKTQYF; CDR3 DNA: TGCGCCAGCAGCCAAGATCCCTTTAAGACCCAGTACTTC
J gene: TRBJ1-5; clone size: -; D gene: -; V gene: TRBV28; CDR3 protein: CASSLWNPLLGQPQHF; CDR3 DNA: TGTGCCAGCAGTTTGTGGAACCCCCTTCTGGGCCAGCCCCAGCATTTT
J gene: TRBJ2-7; clone size: -; D gene: -; V gene: TRBV4-3; CDR3 protein: CASSQSPSKGTDEQYF; CDR3 DNA: TGCGCCAGCAGCCAATCCCCCTCCAAGGGTACCGACGAGCAGTACTTC
J gene: TRBJ2-1; clone size: -; D gene: TRBD2; V gene: TRBV5-4; CDR3 protein: CASSLKVAGGWNEQFF; CDR3 DNA: TGTGCCAGCAGCTTGAAGGTAGCGGGAGGATGGAATGAGCAGTTCTTC
J gene: TRBJ2-3; clone size: -; D gene: -; V gene: TRBV7-9; CDR3 protein: CASIFSGASTDTQYF; CDR3 DNA: TGTGCCAGCATCTTTAGCGGAGCTAGCACAGATACGCAGTATTTT
J gene: TRBJ2-5; clone size: -; D gene: -; V gene: TRBV20-1; CDR3 protein: CSDTYQETQYF; CDR3 DNA: TGCAGTGACACGTACCAAGAGACCCAGTACTTC
J gene: TRBJ1-2; clone size: -; D gene: -; V gene: TRBV18; CDR3 protein: CASSPRPYYGYTF; CDR3 DNA: TGTGCCAGCTCACCGCGGCCGTACTATGGCTACACCTTC
J gene: TRBJ2-1; clone size: -; D gene: TRBD2; V gene: TRBV27; CDR3 protein: CASSRLAGRHEQFF; CDR3 DNA: TGTGCCAGCAGCAGACTAGCGGGACGGCATGAGCAGTTCTTC
J gene: TRBJ2-1; clone size: -; D gene: TRBD1; V gene: TRBV7-3; CDR3 protein: CASSPDRPSNEQFF; CDR3 DNA: TGTGCCAGCAGCCCGGACAGGCCCAGCAATGAGCAGTTCTTC